Reported below is one T cell receptor (beta chain). No antigen is known for it. The source of the sample is a study of OX40 agonist ivuxolimab in advanced cancers. Study in general: Six ivuxolimab dose levels, 0.01 to 10 mg/kg, were given intravenously every 2 weeks. The mean age was about 61 years, ranging from about 20 to 79, with less than 90% of participants male.

Repertoires were generated with immunoSEQ multiplex PCR, while TCRdb's copy carries only in-frame clones and drops some. The table lists about 18,000 clones, over 70% of them singletons, with 30% to 40% in the top ten. Study results and caveats: At 0.1 to 3.0 mg/kg and by week 6, CD4+ and CD8+ T cells in the blood had expanded clonally.

Trimming left V 2 bases short and J 2 bases short, with 4 bases between. Germline V gives CDR1 MNHNS, CDR2 SASEGT. The CDR3 has 12 residues. The V call is TRBV6-1, the J call TRBJ2-7; no definite D call. The TCR comes from an adult with an advanced solid tumor such as melanoma, head and neck, liver or kidney cancer. The sequencing here drew on CD4+ or CD8+ T cells sorted from blood, taken in a trial of the OX40 agonist ivuxolimab. DNA for the CDR3: TGTGCCAGCAGTGAAACCCCCTACGAGCAGTACTTC. Its protein is CASSETPYEQYF.